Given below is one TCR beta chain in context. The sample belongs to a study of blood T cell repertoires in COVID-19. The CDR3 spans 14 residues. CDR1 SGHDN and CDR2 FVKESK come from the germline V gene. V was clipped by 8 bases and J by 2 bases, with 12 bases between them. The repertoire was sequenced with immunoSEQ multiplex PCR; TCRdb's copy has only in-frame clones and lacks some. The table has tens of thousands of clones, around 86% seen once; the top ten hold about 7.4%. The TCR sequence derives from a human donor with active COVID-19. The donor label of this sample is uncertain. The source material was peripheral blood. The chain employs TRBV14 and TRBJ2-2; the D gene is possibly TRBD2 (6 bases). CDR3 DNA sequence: TGTGCCAGCGAGGAGGGACTTAACACCGGGGAGCTGTTTTTT. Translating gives CASEEGLNTGELFF.